This T cell receptor (beta chain) was identified during a study of T cell changes during pregnancy in multiple sclerosis. Germline V lookup: CDR1 SGHRS, CDR2 YFSETQ. The V and J ends lost 4 bases and 0 bases, in that order; junction bases with no gene match: 4. The CDR3 loop spans 16 amino acids. The protocol was immunoSEQ multiplex PCR, while the TCRdb copy is restricted to in-frame clones and leaves out a portion. Here the sample spans approximately 130,000 clones, approximately 93% being singletons. This sequence joins TRBV5-1 and TRBJ1-4; 9 positions agree with TRBD1. This specimen was peripheral blood, taken before pregnancy. This clonotype was sampled from a female donor with multiple sclerosis, enrolled in a pregnancy study. The CDR3 region is CASSLGQGSTNEKLFF. The CDR3 coding sequence is TGCGCCAGCAGCCTGGGACAGGGATCAACTAATGAAAAACTGTTTTTT.